These T cell receptor beta chains were read from a single sample in a study of CD8 T cells in ankylosing spondylitis. Each CDR3 protein gets one entry after TCRdb re-called the 5' RACE reads with MiXCR. The sample includes about 220,000 distinct CDR3 sequences, around 25% of them seen just once. Sequences were obtained from blood, either unsorted or a sorted T cell fraction (not recorded which). The origin of the receptors is a male donor with ankylosing spondylitis or in good health (not recorded which). The CDR3 runs from the conserved cysteine through the conserved F or W. The D gene is left open where the match is weak. A row's size may be missing; if present it is once, few, many or a size class.

cdr3_nt: TGCAGTGCCTTAGACCAAACAGGGCTGCGGAACATTCAGTACTTC; cdr3_aa: CSALDQTGLRNIQYF; v_call: TRBV20-1; clone_size: NA; d_call: NA; j_call: TRBJ2-4
cdr3_nt: TGCGCCAGCAGCCAAGGTACCCTAGCGGGAAGCACAGATACGCAGTATTTT; cdr3_aa: CASSQGTLAGSTDTQYF; v_call: TRBV4-1; clone_size: many; d_call: TRBD2; j_call: TRBJ2-3
cdr3_nt: TGTGCCAGCTCAGGGGTTAAAGGGGGCTTGACTGAAGCTTTCTTT; cdr3_aa: CASSGVKGGLTEAFF; v_call: TRBV18; clone_size: NA; d_call: TRBD1; j_call: TRBJ1-1
cdr3_nt: TGCAGCGTTGAATCTGGGGGCGAGCAGTACTTC; cdr3_aa: CSVESGGEQYF; v_call: TRBV29-1; clone_size: NA; d_call: NA; j_call: TRBJ2-7
cdr3_nt: TGTGCCAGCAGTTACTCCTCCGGGAGGTACAATGAGCAGTTCTTC; cdr3_aa: CASSYSSGRYNEQFF; v_call: TRBV6-5; clone_size: NA; d_call: TRBD2; j_call: TRBJ2-1
cdr3_nt: TGCGCCAGCAGCACGGACAGGGGCGAGCAGTACTTC; cdr3_aa: CASSTDRGEQYF; v_call: TRBV5-1; clone_size: many; d_call: TRBD1; j_call: TRBJ2-7
cdr3_nt: TGTGCCAGTAGTATTGGTTGGTACAATGAGCAGTTCTTC; cdr3_aa: CASSIGWYNEQFF; v_call: TRBV19; clone_size: few; d_call: NA; j_call: TRBJ2-1
cdr3_nt: TGCAGCGTTGACGGGAGGGATGCGTTCTTC; cdr3_aa: CSVDGRDAFF; v_call: TRBV29-1; clone_size: NA; d_call: TRBD2; j_call: TRBJ2-1
cdr3_nt: TGTGCCTCCTCCAAGCAGCATAGCGGGAGGGATTACAATGAGCAGTTCTTC; cdr3_aa: CASSKQHSGRDYNEQFF; v_call: TRBV3-1; clone_size: NA; d_call: TRBD2; j_call: TRBJ2-1
cdr3_nt: TGTGCCAGCAGCGCAGACAGGGGTCCCTATGGCTACACCTTC; cdr3_aa: CASSADRGPYGYTF; v_call: TRBV7-2; clone_size: few; d_call: TRBD1; j_call: TRBJ1-2
cdr3_nt: TGTGCCAGCAGCTTAAACGATCGTAGCGGGGGGTACACCGGGGAGCTGTTTTTT; cdr3_aa: CASSLNDRSGGYTGELFF; v_call: TRBV7-3; clone_size: NA; d_call: TRBD2; j_call: TRBJ2-2
cdr3_nt: TGTGCCAGCAGCTTAGGTCGATTGTCCCCAGGTTCGGAACTCGGGGGAGCTTTCTTT; cdr3_aa: CASSLGRLSPGSELGGAFF; v_call: TRBV7-8; clone_size: many; d_call: NA; j_call: TRBJ1-1
cdr3_nt: TGTGCCAGCTCACCGCGGACGGGAGCTGCAGATACGCAGTATTTT; cdr3_aa: CASSPRTGAADTQYF; v_call: TRBV18; clone_size: few; d_call: NA; j_call: TRBJ2-3
cdr3_nt: TGCAGTGCTGCCGGGACACCAAGCTCCTACAATGAGCAGTTCTTC; cdr3_aa: CSAAGTPSSYNEQFF; v_call: TRBV20-1; clone_size: few; d_call: NA; j_call: TRBJ2-1